This T cell receptor (beta chain) was captured in a study of Graves' ophthalmopathy and Graves' hyperthyroidism. V was cut by 2 bases and J by 13 bases, with 14 bases left in between. The CDR3 length is 11 residues. Germline V CDR1 and CDR2: SQVTM, ANQGSEA. RNA transcripts were the source from which TCR beta CDR3 regions were amplified. HTBI primers were employed in first-round RT-PCR, then a second-round multiplex PCR followed. TCRdb re-analysed the multiplex PCR reads in MiXCR, keeping a single row per CDR3 protein. The sample lists more than 300,000 distinct CDR3 sequences; approximately 17% were seen once. This clonotype was seen at least ten times. Orbital computed tomography, together with clinical symptoms, serum thyroxine, TRAb and thyroid ultrasound, was used for diagnosis.

The specimen sequenced was peripheral blood. The sequence was collected from an adult woman with stable Graves' hyperthyroidism. The V call is TRBV29-1, the J call TRBJ1-1; D may be TRBD1 (6 bases). The CDR3 DNA reads as TGCAGCGTTGAAAGGGGGGATCGCGTTTTCTTT. Its protein product is CSVERGDRVFF.